The entry that follows covers one T cell receptor (beta chain) sequence. The target antigen is unknown. This sample is part of a study of cytomegalovirus exposure and HLA in healthy donors. Broader study findings: It was reported that the classifier diagnosed cytomegalovirus status with high specificity and sensitivity in both the original and validation cohorts.

This CDR3 is 13 amino acids long. Germline V gene lookup returns CDR1 SNHLY and CDR2 FYNNEI. Unmatched junction bases numbered 7, after V lost 8 bases and J lost 3 bases. Produced via immunoSEQ multiplex PCR; TCRdb's table is partial and in-frame only. This table has just under 150,000 clones, approximately 90% appearing once. The source is a man between 18 and 29 years old in good health and CMV-seropositive. Sequencing was performed on PBMCs. The chain links TRBV2 to TRBJ2-7; TRBD2 aligns across 7 bases. In DNA, the CDR3 is TGTGCCAGCGTCGGGACTACCCTCTACGAGCAGTACTTC. It is translated as CASVGTTLYEQYF.